This T cell receptor (beta chain) was recovered during a study of long-term antiretroviral therapy in people with HIV. Study findings and constraints: Increased diversity was seen after ART, yet it remained lower than in transplant donor controls.

Running of the v3.0 immunoSEQ assay took place at survey level. Using immunoSEQ multiplex PCR, the repertoire was profiled, and TCRdb retains in-frame clones only, with some absent. Of 35,000 to 45,000 clones listed, roughly 94% are singletons. About this clone: Its specificity is unknown.

The cryopreserved samples used held roughly 0.9-11 million PBMC prior to extraction of DNA. Germline CDR1 and CDR2: LNHNV and YYDKDF (reference sequence). Trimming took off 1 base at V and 4 bases at J, with 8 bases between the two ends. CDR3 length: 14 amino acids. This specimen was unsorted PBMCs, taken 4.1 years after starting antiretroviral therapy. This chain connects TRBV15 to TRBJ1-3, with a possible D match to TRBD1 (5 bases). The clonotype comes from a woman in her forties or fifties with HIV. The CDR3 is CATSRGAGGNTIYF. The CDR3, as DNA: TGTGCCACCAGCAGAGGGGCAGGGGGAAACACCATATATTTT.